These 15 T cell receptor beta chains share one sample of origin, sequenced in a study of regulatory T cells in long-lasting Graves disease (dated by TCRdb to about 2021). The library was made by multiplex PCR. The instrument was an Illumina HiSeq 4000. To build TCR beta libraries, CDR3 regions were amplified by Arm-PCR using iRepertoire HTBI primers. TCRdb trimmed public reads at Q25 via fastp, called clones via MiXCR and kept in-frame beta chains. All rows with the same CDR3 protein become a single entry with the most common DNA and genes. Recorded for this sample are fewer than 650,000 distinct CDR3 sequences; about 16% of them occurred a single time. 12% of the sample is in the top ten clones. What the time point label conveys for this sample: newly diagnosed GD, antithyroid drugs for less than 3 months. RNA was extracted from PBMCs in TRIzol for both TCR sequencing and RNA sequencing. Another study also made use of these data, one on T cells in Graves' hyperthyroidism and ophthalmopathy.

The sample here was peripheral blood mononuclear cells (PBMCs), taken at new diagnosis, from a patient treated with antithyroid drugs. Receptors were obtained from a man between 18 and 35 years old with Graves disease. Donor details come from another sample of the same person, matched by shared clones.

The CDR3 loop reads CASSTGTGGSDTQYF. In DNA, the CDR3 is TGTGCCAGTAGTACCGGGACAGGGGGATCAGATACGCAGTATTTT. This sequence joins TRBV19 and TRBJ2-3; 11 bases line up with TRBD1. J lost 4 bases, V lost 4 bases, and 4 bases had no gene match. Per germline, CDR1 LNHDA and CDR2 SQIVND (reference sequence). This CDR3 has 15 residues. The variable domain in full, completed from reference TRBV19 and TRBJ2-3, reads DGGITQSPKYLFRKEGQNVTLSCEQNLNHDAMYWYRQDPGQGLRLIYYSQIVNDFQKGDIAEGYSVSREKKESFPLTVTSAQKNPTAFYLCASSTGTGGSDTQYFGPGTRLTVL.

This clonotype was found many times. The rearrangement links TRBV28 to TRBJ1-1; 8 nucleotides match TRBD1. V lost 8 bases, J lost 1 base, and 21 bases stayed unmatched. Germline values: CDR1 MDHEN, CDR2 SYDVKM. This CDR3 has 19 residues. In DNA, the CDR3 is TGTGCCAGCGACCCGTTTATCTGGACAGGGAAAACGGGGAACACTGAAGCTTTCTTT. Translated, it gives CASDPFIWTGKTGNTEAFF.

This clonotype was seen a handful of times. Being one base from a much bigger clone, this may be a read error. The V gene is TRBV28, the J gene TRBJ2-5; no definite D call. This CDR3 contains 16 residues. Germline values: CDR1 MDHEN, CDR2 SYDVKM. The CDR3 is CASSTPLTSYQETQHF. CDR3 DNA sequence: TGTGCCAGCAGTACTCCATTGACTTCCTACCAAGAGACCCAGCACTTC.

This clonotype was counted many times. The genes are TRBV24-1 and TRBJ2-1; D is ambiguous. V was cut by 5 bases and J by 0 bases, with 10 bases left in between. Germline assignment: CDR1 KGHDR and CDR2 SFDVKD. This CDR3 region has 15 residues. The CDR3 coding sequence is TGTGCCACCAGTGGCGCCGGGCCCTCCTACAATGAGCAGTTCTTC. This codes for CATSGAGPSYNEQFF.

In this sample, this clonotype turned up many times. The V call is TRBV27, the J call TRBJ2-1; possibly TRBD1 or TRBD2 for D (5 bases each). The CDR3 is 12 amino acids. V gave up 7 bases and J gave up 11 bases, with 15 bases separating them. Germline-derived CDR1 and CDR2 are MNHEY and SMNVEV (reference sequence). CDR3 sequence (DNA): TGTGCCAGCAATTTCGACCGGGACCAGCAGTTCTTC. It yields the protein CASNFDRDQQFF.

This clonotype has just a few counts. The rearrangement joins TRBV6-1 to TRBJ2-1, with D possibly matching TRBD1 (6 bases). V was cut by 5 bases and J by 0 bases, with 11 bases left in between. The CDR3 is 15 residues long. CDR1 is MNHNS, CDR2 SASEGT, per germline. This CDR3 is CASSRTDRSYNEQFF. In nucleotides, the CDR3 is TGTGCCAGCAGTAGGACAGACCGCTCCTACAATGAGCAGTTCTTC.

This clonotype was seen ten or more times. The chain carries TRBV27 and TRBJ2-3, with D perhaps matching TRBD2 (6 bases). In germline, CDR1 is MNHEY, CDR2 SMNVEV (reference sequence). This CDR3 is built from 18 residues. Trimming removed 6 bases at V and 1 base at J, with 23 bases between. For the CDR3, the DNA is TGTGCCAGCAGCCCCCTATTCGGGGGAGTGGGGGGCACAGATACGCAGTATTTT. Translated, it gives CASSPLFGGVGGTDTQYF.

CDR3 region: CASSFPGQSLTGEQYF. CDR3 nucleotide sequence: TGCGCCAGCAGCTTCCCGGGACAGAGTTTAACGGGCGAGCAGTACTTC. The rearrangement links TRBV5-1 to TRBJ2-7, with 7 nucleotides matching TRBD1. Germline CDR1 and CDR2: SGHRS and YFSETQ. Trimming cost V 2 bases and J 6 bases; bases outside gene matches: 14. The CDR3 runs 16 residues.

The V and J genes are TRBV20-1 and TRBJ1-6; possibly TRBD1 for D (5 bases). The CDR3 is 15 residues long. Trimming stripped 5 bases from V and 3 bases from J, with 14 bases between. Germline-derived CDR1 and CDR2 are DFQATT and SNEGSKA (reference sequence). The CDR3 is CSASRSQGYNSPLHF. In DNA form, the CDR3 reads TGCAGTGCTTCTAGGTCCCAGGGCTATAATTCACCCCTCCACTTT.

V is TRBV19 and J is TRBJ2-1; no firm D call. Per the germline V gene, CDR1 is LNHDA and CDR2 is SQIVND (reference sequence). Trimming shortened V by 1 base and J by 6 bases, and 7 bases separated the two germline ends. The CDR3 runs 13 residues. The CDR3 DNA sequence: TGTGCCAGTAGTATAGTTGGGTCCAATGAGCAGTTCTTC. Residues: CASSIVGSNEQFF.

This clonotype has more than one count but fewer than ten. The gene calls are TRBV5-1 and TRBJ1-6, with D unresolved. The CDR3 is 15 amino acids. Trimming took 0 bases from V and 7 from J, leaving 11 bases between them. Germline CDR1 is SGHRS and CDR2 is YFSETQ. This CDR3 is CASSLDGVNNSPLHF. As DNA, the CDR3 is TGCGCCAGCAGCTTGGATGGGGTAAACAATTCACCCCTCCACTTT.

For this clonotype: Since a much larger clone is just one base distant, this may be a read error. CDR3 loop: CASSRIGTEASF. DNA for the CDR3: TGTGCCAGCAGTCGTATAGGCACTGAAGCTTCCTTT. This chain links TRBV6-1 with TRBJ1-1; no firm D call. The CDR3 sequence is 12 residues long. Germline CDR1 is MNHNS and CDR2 is SASEGT.

At least ten counts were recorded for this clonotype. The V and J genes are TRBV7-9 and TRBJ2-7, with 7 bases fitting TRBD1. The J segment lost 6 bases and the V segment lost 4 bases, leaving 9 bases of the junction unmatched. The germline V gene encodes CDR1 SEHNR and CDR2 FQNEAQ (reference sequence). The CDR3 runs to 14 residues. CDR3 bases: TGTGCCAGCAGCTCATTCGGGACAGAGACCGAGCAGTACTTC. This codes for CASSSFGTETEQYF.

The chain couples TRBV20-1 to TRBJ1-6; D gene uncertain. Germline V gene lookup returns CDR1 DFQATT and CDR2 SNEGSKA (reference sequence). CDR3 size: 16 residues. The V end lost 0 bases, the J end lost 8 bases, and 17 bases lay between the germline ends. CDR3 sequence reads: CSARDLGLGDDSPLHF. The CDR3 nucleotides are TGCAGTGCTAGAGATCTCGGGCTGGGAGATGATTCACCCCTCCACTTT.

The chain combines TRBV24-1 with TRBJ2-3; the D gene is possibly TRBD2 (7 bases). V shed 1 base and J shed 6 bases, with 16 bases lying between them. The CDR3 has 16 residues. CDR1 and CDR2 (germline): KGHDR, SFDVKD. This CDR3 is CATSDLTGGQGDTQYF. CDR3 in DNA: TGTGCCACCAGTGATTTAACGGGGGGTCAGGGGGATACGCAGTATTTT.